The clone carrying this TCR beta chain has just a few counts. Its antigen is undetermined. Specified treatment: approximately nine-day PBMC culture with coronavirus spike peptide pools or control peptides (ViraFEST assay). TCRs were sequenced by ViraFEST after antigen-specific T cells had been expanded with peptide pools. The record originates from a study of vaccination and CD4 T cells after COVID-19. Across the whole study: Convalescent patients were SARS-CoV-2 positive by nasal swab PCR; nine or ten mild, one severe. There were two doses of either BNT162b2 or mRNA-1273 vaccine given to participants.

CDR3 length equals 13 residues. Per the germline V gene, CDR1 is SGHVS and CDR2 is FQNEAQ. Trimming removed 6 bases from V and 5 bases from J; junction bases left unmatched: 6. The Oncomine TCR Beta short-read assay was what sequenced the DNA obtained from cultured CD4+ T cells. TCRdb independently ran MiXCR on the PCR reads; one entry per CDR3 protein. The sample includes 15,000 or so distinct CDR3 sequences, 45% to 55% seen only once; the top ten take about an eighth. Material for sequencing was CD4+ T cells from blood, cultured in vitro. This receptor was obtained from a human donor who had recovered from COVID-19. V is TRBV7-8 and J is TRBJ1-1; 7 bases are shared with TRBD1. This chain's CDR3 is CASRKGARTEAFF. The CDR3 bases are TGTGCCAGCAGAAAGGGGGCGCGGACTGAAGCTTTCTTT. Looking up the rest from reference TRBV7-8 and TRBJ1-1 gives the full variable domain: GAGVSQSPRYKVAKRGQDVALRCDPISGHVSLFWYQQALGQGPEFLTYFQNEAQLDKSGLPSDRFFAERPEGSVSTLKIQRTQQEDSAVYLCASRKGARTEAFFGQGTRLTVV.